This T cell receptor (beta chain) was sequenced during a study of tumor and adjacent non-tumor tissue in lung cancer. Study context: On average, productive TCRbeta reads reached about 4.4 million per sample.

Germline lookup yields CDR1 ENHRY and CDR2 SYGVKD. Trimming took 4 bases from V and 8 from J, leaving 9 bases between them. This CDR3 spans 12 amino acids. No cell sorting was done before RNA was extracted from the tissue. TCRbeta libraries were built with three rounds of nested PCR, modified from ARM-PCR. TCRdb re-called the multiplex PCR reads with MiXCR, one entry per CDR3 protein. This table has about 75,000 distinct CDR3 sequences, roughly 80% appearing once. This receptor was identified in a woman in her forties or fifties with non-small cell lung cancer. Sequenced material: lung tumor tissue. J is TRBJ2-1 and V is TRBV10-3; D gene unclear. The CDR3 here is CAISGVADEQFF. CDR3 coding DNA: TGTGCCATCAGTGGGGTGGCGGATGAGCAGTTCTTC.